The 8 T cell receptor beta chains in this list originate from one sample, sequenced in a study of T cell responses to AZD1222 COVID-19 vaccine. Sequenced by immunoSEQ multiplex PCR; TCRdb stores in-frame clones only, minus some. The table records 120,000 to 150,000 clones, roughly 90% of them present only once. Sequencing used peripheral blood, obtained 28 days after the second AZD1222 dose. Every receptor here comes from an adult who received the AZD1222 COVID-19 vaccine.

In DNA, the CDR3 is TGTGCCAGCAGCATGGGGGTAGCTGGGGCCAACGTCCTGACTTTC. Amino acid sequence: CASSMGVAGANVLTF. The chain combines TRBV5-6 with TRBJ2-6; D tentatively reads TRBD1 or TRBD2 (5 bases each). CDR1 SGHDT and CDR2 YYEEEE come from the germline V gene. This CDR3 is 15 amino acids long. V shed 4 bases and J shed 2 bases, with 10 bases lying between them. The entire variable domain, with the rest obtained from reference TRBV5-6 and TRBJ2-6, is as follows: DAGVTQSPTHLIKTRGQQVTLRCSPKSGHDTVSWYQQALGQGPQFIFQYYEEEERQRGNFPDRFSGHQFPNYSSELNVNALLLGDSALYLCASSMGVAGANVLTFGAGSRLTVL.

This chain uses TRBV12-3 or TRBV12-4 with TRBJ1-5; D not resolved. V was shortened by 1 base and J by 7 bases, with 8 bases between the two germline ends. The CDR3 is 13 residues long. Written as DNA, the CDR3 is TGTGCCAGCAGTTTAGATCTCAGGCAGCCCCAGCATTTT. Encoded protein: CASSLDLRQPQHF.

The chain uses TRBV5-5 and TRBJ1-5; a possible D gene is TRBD1 (5 bases). The CDR3 runs 15 residues. Germline V gene lookup returns CDR1 SGHKS and CDR2 YYEKEE (reference sequence). V was shortened by 4 bases and J by 2 bases, with 13 bases between the two germline ends. Here the CDR3 DNA reads TGTGCCAGCAGCACCCAGGACACAGGCAATCAGCCCCAGCATTTT. This gives the protein CASSTQDTGNQPQHF.

The chain uses TRBV7-9 and TRBJ2-7; TRBD1 or TRBD2 may be the D gene (5 bases each). The CDR3 runs 12 residues. Germline assignment: CDR1 SEHNR and CDR2 FQNEAQ (reference sequence). In nucleotides, the CDR3 is TGTGCAATCGGGGACGGAAACTACGAGCAGTACTTC. Protein: CAIGDGNYEQYF.

The chain joins TRBV6-6 to TRBJ1-1; 7 bases are shared with TRBD1. The germline V gene has CDR1 MNHNY and CDR2 SVGAGI (reference sequence). This CDR3 contains 13 residues. J gave up 4 bases and V 5 bases, and 4 bases lay outside the gene matches. The CDR3 protein is CASSNRQGTEAFF. In DNA, the CDR3 is TGTGCCAGCAGTAATAGACAGGGCACTGAAGCTTTCTTT.

This clone has just a few counts. The V gene is TRBV7-9, the J gene TRBJ2-2; D not certain. V lost 0 bases to trimming and J lost 0 bases, with 5 bases between them. Per the germline V gene, CDR1 is SEHNR and CDR2 is FQNEAQ (reference sequence). The CDR3 totals 15 residues. CDR3 DNA sequence: TGTGCCAGCAGCTTAGCTAGGGCGAACACCGGGGAGCTGTTTTTT. It codes for CASSLARANTGELFF.

This clone was observed a single time. Mismatch with germline at one junction end may stem from a read error. The chain is built from TRBV11-3 and TRBJ1-2, with 8 positions matching TRBD1. The CDR3 loop spans 11 amino acids. The V gene's germline CDR1 is SGHNT and CDR2 YENEEA. The CDR3 nucleotides read TGTGCCAGCAGCCCTACAGGGGGTAGCGCCTTC. It codes for CASSPTGGSAF.

This sequence joins TRBV7-3 and TRBJ1-1; no definite D call. V gave up 3 bases and J gave up 2 bases, with 7 bases separating them. The CDR3 runs 13 residues. Germline V gives CDR1 SGHTA, CDR2 FQGTGA. CDR3: CASSFQKNTEAFF. DNA for the CDR3: TGTGCCAGCAGCTTTCAGAAAAACACTGAAGCTTTCTTT.